These 9 T cell receptor beta chains originate from one sample sequenced in a study of Ad26.COV2.S vaccination and SARS-CoV-2 variants. Using immunoSEQ multiplex PCR, the repertoire was profiled, and TCRdb retains in-frame clones only, with some absent. The sample holds about 420,000 clones; around 89% are singletons and the top ten take approximately 4%. Treatment given: approximately 18 received Ad26.COV2.S at low or high dose, single or two shots; about 5 received placebo; per-sample allocation not given. After the first vaccine or placebo injection, samples were drawn on day 63. The sequencing used peripheral blood, collected in a trial of Ad26.COV2.S vaccine versus placebo. The receptors were sampled from a person aged 18-65 years who received the Ad26.COV2.S COVID-19 vaccine or a placebo.

This rearrangement joins TRBV19 to TRBJ2-3, with TRBD1 matching 10 bases. CDR1 is LNHDA and CDR2 is SQIVND in the germline V gene (reference sequence). The junction had 6 bases not matched to a gene; V was cut back by 5 bases and J by 1 base. The CDR3 is 16 residues long. The CDR3 DNA reads TGTGCCAGTAGTTCGCCCGGGACAGGGGGCACAGATACGCAGTATTTT. The encoded protein is CASSSPGTGGTDTQYF.

The chain has TRBV11-1 and TRBJ1-6; TRBD1 matches at 7 bases. Germline V gene data show CDR1 as SGHAT and CDR2 as FQDESV (reference sequence). The junction had 4 bases not matched to a gene; V was cut back by 3 bases and J by 8 bases. The CDR3 covers 14 residues. The CDR3 DNA reads as TGTGCCAGCAGCTTTGACAGGGAGGATTCACCCCTCCACTTT. This sequence encodes CASSFDREDSPLHF.

The V call is TRBV4-2, the J call TRBJ2-6; D remains unclear. The germline CDR1 and CDR2 sequences are LGHNA and YNFKEQ. Trimming took off 4 bases at V and 0 bases at J, with 10 bases between the two ends. CDR3 length: 16 residues. CDR3 sequence (DNA): TGTGCCAGCAGCCCGACGGTTGACTCTGGGGCCAACGTCCTGACTTTC. The encoded protein is CASSPTVDSGANVLTF.

The genes are TRBV7-9 and TRBJ2-7; D unclear. The V gene's germline CDR1 is SEHNR and CDR2 FQNEAQ (reference sequence). This CDR3 is built from 13 residues. Trimming removed 5 bases at V and 2 bases at J, with 10 bases between. CDR3 DNA sequence: TGTGCCAGCAGCCCCCCGACACCCTACGAGCAGTACTTC. It codes for CASSPPTPYEQYF.

This clone was found a few times. The rearrangement links TRBV7-2 to TRBJ1-3; D is uncertain. This CDR3 has 15 amino acids. Trimming removed 5 bases from V and 0 bases from J, with 11 bases in between. The germline V gene encodes CDR1 SGHTA and CDR2 FQGNSA. The CDR3 DNA is TGTGCCAGCAGCCAAGCTGCAGGCTCTGGAAACACCATATATTTT. Encoded protein: CASSQAAGSGNTIYF.

This chain connects TRBV6-1 to TRBJ2-7; D call uncertain. The germline gives CDR1 MNHNS, CDR2 SASEGT. The CDR3 loop spans 11 amino acids. Trimming removed 0 bases at V and 12 bases at J, with 9 bases between. The CDR3 DNA follows: TGTGCCAGCAGTGAAGCGGTGGTACGGTACTTC. As protein: CASSEAVVRYF.

This chain uses TRBV7-6 with TRBJ2-3; 13 bases agree with TRBD2. The J segment lost 9 bases and the V segment lost 5 bases, leaving 14 bases of the junction unmatched. The CDR3 extends over 17 amino acids. CDR1 and CDR2 (germline): SGHVS, FNYEAQ. CDR3 amino acids: CASSATSGGARLGTQYF. In DNA, the CDR3 is TGTGCCAGCAGCGCAACTAGCGGGGGGGCACGTTTAGGGACGCAGTATTTT.

The CDR3 DNA reads as TGTGCCAGCAGTAAAAGACAGGGAAATACGCAGTATTTT. Residues: CASSKRQGNTQYF. The V and J genes are TRBV28 and TRBJ2-3; TRBD1 matches at 7 bases. Germline lookup yields CDR1 MDHEN and CDR2 SYDVKM. CDR3 length: 13 amino acids. J gave up 7 bases and V 5 bases, and 6 bases lay outside the gene matches.

The J gene is TRBJ1-5, the V gene TRBV6-1; D remains unclear. V lost 2 bases and J lost 3, with 11 bases in between. Germline CDR1 and CDR2: MNHNS and SASEGT. This CDR3 is built from 15 residues. The CDR3 is CASSEHGLINQPQHF. CDR3 coding DNA: TGTGCCAGCAGTGAACACGGCCTCATCAATCAGCCCCAGCATTTT.